This entry lists 3 T cell receptor beta chains sequenced from one sample in a study of blood T cell repertoires in COVID-19. Assay: immunoSEQ multiplex PCR; the TCRdb copy retains only in-frame clones and omits some. The repertoire includes about 160,000 clones, roughly 84% of them detected once, and roughly 9.2% sits in the top ten. Material: peripheral blood. Receptor source: a woman older than 75 with active or convalescent COVID-19.

The rearrangement links TRBV7-2 to TRBJ2-2; maybe TRBD1 (6 bases). The germline gives CDR1 SGHTA, CDR2 FQGNSA. This CDR3 spans 15 amino acids. V was trimmed by 2 bases and J by 0 bases, leaving 7 bases between them. For the CDR3, the DNA is TGTGCCAGCAGCTTAAGGGGGTCGAACACCGGGGAGCTGTTTTTT. It is translated as CASSLRGSNTGELFF.

The V call is TRBV5-8, the J call TRBJ1-5; possible D gene TRBD1, 5 bases. This CDR3 comprises 15 residues. V lost 4 bases to trimming and J lost 2 bases, with 13 bases between them. Germline V gene data show CDR1 as SGHTS and CDR2 as YDEGEE. The CDR3 protein is CASSPNGGGNQPQHF. The CDR3 coding sequence is TGTGCCAGCAGCCCTAACGGGGGGGGCAATCAGCCCCAGCATTTT.

This rearrangement joins TRBV21-1 to TRBJ1-4. TRBV21-1 is a known pseudogene. This CDR3 is built from 14 residues. The CDR3 reads CASSIGLSSGKLFF. The CDR3 DNA reads TGTGCCAGCAGCATCGGACTATCTTCGGGAAAACTGTTTTTT.